The TCR beta chain described here comes from a study of T cell changes during pregnancy in multiple sclerosis. Assay used: immunoSEQ multiplex PCR; TCRdb lists only in-frame clones, some missing. Of 52,000 or so clones listed, around 89% are singletons. The receptor was isolated from a female donor with multiple sclerosis, enrolled in a pregnancy study. The sample consisted of CD4+ T cells from peripheral blood mononuclear cells, taken in the first trimester of pregnancy.

The DNA of the CDR3 is TGTGCCAGCAGTCATTATAGGAGACAGGCGAACACTGAAGCTTTCTTT. It yields the protein CASSHYRRQANTEAFF. The V call is TRBV27, the J call TRBJ1-1; D may be TRBD1 (6 bases). The V gene lost 5 bases and the J gene lost 1 base, with 17 bases spanning the gap. CDR1 MNHEY and CDR2 SMNVEV come from the germline V gene (reference sequence). This CDR3 has 16 residues.